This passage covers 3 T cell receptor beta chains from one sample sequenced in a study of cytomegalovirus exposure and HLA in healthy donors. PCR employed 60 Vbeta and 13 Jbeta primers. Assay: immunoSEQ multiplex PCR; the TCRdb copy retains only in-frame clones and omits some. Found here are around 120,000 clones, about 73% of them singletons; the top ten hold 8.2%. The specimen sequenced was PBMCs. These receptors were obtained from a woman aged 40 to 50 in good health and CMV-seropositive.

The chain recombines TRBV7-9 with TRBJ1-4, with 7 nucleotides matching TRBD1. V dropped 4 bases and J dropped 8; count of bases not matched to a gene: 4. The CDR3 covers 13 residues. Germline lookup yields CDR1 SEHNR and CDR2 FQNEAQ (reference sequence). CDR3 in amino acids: CASSYADREKLFF. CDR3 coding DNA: TGTGCCAGCAGCTATGCGGACAGGGAAAAACTGTTTTTT.

The chain's CDR3 is CASSRTTDTEAFF. DNA of the CDR3: TGTGCCAGCAGTCGAACGACAGACACTGAAGCTTTCTTT. The chain links TRBV14 to TRBJ1-1, with a possible D match to TRBD1 (5 bases). Germline V lookup: CDR1 SGHDN, CDR2 FVKESK. Trimming stripped 6 bases from V and 3 bases from J, with 11 bases between. The CDR3 has 13 residues. Full variable domain (remainder filled in from reference TRBV14 and TRBJ1-1): EAGVTQFPSHSVIEKGQTVTLRCDPISGHDNLYWYRRVMGKEIKFLLHFVKESKQDESGMPNNRFLAERTGGTYSTLKVQPAELEDSGVYFCASSRTTDTEAFFGQGTRLTVV.

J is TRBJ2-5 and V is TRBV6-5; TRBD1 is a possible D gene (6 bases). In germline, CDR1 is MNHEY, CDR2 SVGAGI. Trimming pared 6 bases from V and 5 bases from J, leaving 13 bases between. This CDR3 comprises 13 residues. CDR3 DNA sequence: TGTGCCAGCAGCCGGACAGTGGGTGAGACCCAGTACTTC. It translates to CASSRTVGETQYF.